The source of this TCR beta chain is a study of CD8 T cells in ankylosing spondylitis. Germline V gene data show CDR1 as SGHTA and CDR2 as FQGNSA. Trimming took off 5 bases at V and 3 bases at J, with 10 bases between the two ends. CDR3 length: 13 amino acids. As the method for making TCR beta libraries, quantitative 5'-RACE with molecular barcodes was used. Using its own MiXCR run on the 5' RACE reads, TCRdb lists one record per CDR3 protein. The sample includes some 840,000 distinct CDR3 sequences, approximately 10% of them seen just once. Study results and limitations: Before this, some motif variants had been reported in reactive arthritis synovial fluid and blood. Matched ankylosing spondylitis synovial fluid reportedly showed significant enrichment of disease-linked clones. As for the disease-linked clones, they showed a CD8+ phenotype and occurred at relatively low frequencies in peripheral blood. Characteristic, it appeared, of ankylosing spondylitis blood was a TCR beta motif of several highly homologous variants.

Worth noting for this clonotype: The antigen is unknown.

Specimen: blood, either unsorted or a sorted T cell fraction (not recorded which). The clonotype was recovered from a male donor with ankylosing spondylitis. The chain couples TRBV7-2 to TRBJ1-2; D not resolved. As DNA, the CDR3 is TGTGCCAGCAGCCAGCAGAGAGACTATGGCTACACCTTC. It translates to CASSQQRDYGYTF.